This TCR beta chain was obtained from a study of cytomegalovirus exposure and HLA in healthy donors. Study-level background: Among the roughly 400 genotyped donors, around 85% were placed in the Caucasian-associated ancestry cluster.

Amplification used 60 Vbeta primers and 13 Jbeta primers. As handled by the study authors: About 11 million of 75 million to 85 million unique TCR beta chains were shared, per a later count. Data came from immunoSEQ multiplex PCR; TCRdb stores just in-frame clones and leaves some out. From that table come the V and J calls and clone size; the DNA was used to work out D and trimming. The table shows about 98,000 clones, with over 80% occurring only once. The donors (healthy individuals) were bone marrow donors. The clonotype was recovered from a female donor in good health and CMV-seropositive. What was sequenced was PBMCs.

CDR3 coding DNA: TGTGCCAGCAGCTTAGGTAGCGGGGGGGGGATAGAGACCCAGTACTTC. It specifies CASSLGSGGGIETQYF. V is TRBV7-6 and J is TRBJ2-5; 11 bases agree with TRBD2. The trim removed 1 base at V and 4 bases at J, leaving 5 bases unmatched. Germline V gene data show CDR1 as SGHVS and CDR2 as FNYEAQ. The CDR3 has 16 amino acids.